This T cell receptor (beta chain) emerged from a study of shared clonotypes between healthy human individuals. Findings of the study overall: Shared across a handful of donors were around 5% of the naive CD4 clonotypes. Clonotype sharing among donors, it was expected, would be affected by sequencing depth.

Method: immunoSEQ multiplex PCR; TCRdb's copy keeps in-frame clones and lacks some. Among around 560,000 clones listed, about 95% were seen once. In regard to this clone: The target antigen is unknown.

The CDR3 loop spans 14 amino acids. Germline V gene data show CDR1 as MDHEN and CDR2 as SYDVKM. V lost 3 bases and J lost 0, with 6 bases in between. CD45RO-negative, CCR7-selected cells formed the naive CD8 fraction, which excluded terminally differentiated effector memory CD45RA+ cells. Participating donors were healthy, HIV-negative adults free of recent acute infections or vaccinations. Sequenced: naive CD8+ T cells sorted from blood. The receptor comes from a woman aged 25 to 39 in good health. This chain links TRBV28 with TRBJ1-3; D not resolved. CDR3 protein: CASSFWSSGNTIYF. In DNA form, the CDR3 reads TGTGCCAGCAGTTTCTGGTCCTCTGGAAACACCATATATTTT.